This paragraph reports one T cell receptor (beta chain). The V gene's germline CDR1 is SGHDT and CDR2 YYEEEE. V was cut by 3 bases and J by 13 bases, with 11 bases left in between. This CDR3 is built from 11 residues. Sequencing was performed with immunoSEQ multiplex PCR; in TCRdb, only in-frame clones are kept and a portion is missing. Of approximately 31,000 clones listed, approximately 90% were seen once; the top ten hold more than 0.8%. This sample was included in a study of OX40 agonist ivuxolimab in advanced cancers. J is TRBJ2-1 and V is TRBV5-6; the D gene is possibly TRBD1 (6 bases). The TCR comes from an adult with an advanced solid tumor such as melanoma, head and neck, liver or kidney cancer. The sequencing here drew on CD4+ or CD8+ T cells sorted from blood, taken in a trial of the OX40 agonist ivuxolimab. This chain's CDR3 is CASSSQGPQFF. For the CDR3, the DNA is TGTGCCAGCAGCTCACAGGGTCCTCAGTTCTTC.